This T cell receptor (beta chain) comes out of a study of T cell repertoires in cytomegalovirus infection. Study-wide results and limits: CMV-specific TCR beta clonotypes restricted by HLA-C dominated the ex vivo response.

MiXCR, applied by TCRdb to the reads, yields one record per CDR3 protein. The data hold 200,000 to 250,000 distinct CDR3 sequences, with roughly two fifths observed a single time. This CDR3 has 16 amino acids. Germline V gives CDR1 MNHNS, CDR2 SASEGT. The V and J ends lost 2 bases and 4 bases, in that order; junction bases with no gene match: 9. This clonotype has a handful of counts. As yet, its antigen is unknown. This clonotype was obtained from a human donor in good health (CMV status not recorded). Some clones in this sample may be carry-over from other donors' samples. This chain links TRBV6-1 with TRBJ1-2; 8 bases fit TRBD1. The sample here was CD8+ T cells from cultured PBMCs, taken from culture after CMV antigen stimulation. The CDR3 DNA reads TGTGCCAGCAGTGAACTCGGCAGGGGGCTCATCTATGGCTACACCTTC. This encodes CASSELGRGLIYGYTF.